The clone carrying this TCR beta chain is judged medium-sized (0.01 to 0.1%). Antigen specificity is unknown. The sorted Tregs were CD4+CD25+CD127-/low cells. Full-length variable regions came from constant-region reverse primers plus semi-nested Nested Universal Primer A PCR. TCRdb analysed the 5' RACE reads with MiXCR anew, one entry per CDR3 protein. Of around 9,700 distinct CDR3 sequences detected, approximately 14% appear once; the ten largest clones hold less than 4%. The study's findings and limits: Tumor memory CD4+ T cell TCR gene usage clustered with blood and lymph node memory CD4+ cells and lymph node naive CD4+ cells.

V was clipped by 5 bases and J by 6 bases, with 18 bases between them. The CDR3 sequence is 15 residues long. CDR1 and CDR2 (germline): SGHTA, FQGTGA. The source of this sequence is a female donor with breast cancer. The chain carries TRBV7-3 and TRBJ2-3; D may be TRBD1 or TRBD2 (6 bases each). The sequenced sample consisted of Tregs sorted from blood. For the CDR3, the DNA is TGTGCCAGCAGCGGCAGGGGAGGCCTCGGGGATACGCAGTATTTT. It translates to CASSGRGGLGDTQYF.